The TCR beta chain described here comes from a study of PD-1 blockade in classical Hodgkin lymphoma. Overall study findings and caveats: The study reported lower baseline TCR diversity in newly diagnosed patients than in healthy donors.

This clone was observed a few times. Its specificity is not known. Time point in this sample: newly diagnosed, previously untreated cHL patient sample. Comparison used PBMCs from newly diagnosed, untreated classical Hodgkin lymphoma. Data came from immunoSEQ multiplex PCR; TCRdb stores just in-frame clones and leaves some out. The sample contains 17,000 or so clones, around 87% of which appear only once. The receptor was isolated from a human donor with classical Hodgkin lymphoma. Sequencing input: peripheral blood mononuclear cells (PBMCs).

The CDR3 DNA is TGTGCCAGCAGTTATCCCAGGACAGGGGGCGGGGAGACCCAGTACTTC. Amino acid sequence: CASSYPRTGGGETQYF. The chain is built from TRBV6-5 and TRBJ2-5, with 11 nucleotides matching TRBD1. The J segment lost 5 bases and the V segment lost 3 bases, leaving 8 bases of the junction unmatched. The CDR3 extends over 16 amino acids. Germline loops: CDR1 MNHEY, CDR2 SVGAGI.